The 32 T cell receptor beta chains given below trace back to one sample, sequenced in a study of blood T cells in healthy people across ages. For the second PCR, which ran for about 6 to 11 cycles, a sample-barcoded 5' primer and a J-beta primer mix were used. TCRdb called the 5' RACE reads again in MiXCR, with one record for every CDR3 protein. The repertoire holds 1.5 million to 2 million distinct CDR3 sequences, with about two fifths as singletons. Sequencing input: blood. The source of these receptors is a human donor in good health.

The rearrangement uses TRBV6-6 and TRBJ2-7; no clear D. Trimming left V 0 bases short and J 5 bases short, with 5 bases between. Germline loops: CDR1 MNHNY, CDR2 SVGAGI (reference sequence). CDR3 length equals 12 residues. The CDR3 loop reads CASSYSMDEQYF. The CDR3 DNA sequence: TGTGCCAGCAGTTACTCGATGGACGAGCAGTACTTC.

This clonotype was counted a few times. This chain connects TRBV6-1 to TRBJ1-2, with D perhaps TRBD1 (6 bases). The germline V gene encodes CDR1 MNHNS and CDR2 SASEGT. The ends were cut back, 1 base at V and 4 bases at J, with 16 bases in the middle. This CDR3 is 16 amino acids long. CDR3 loop: CASSEVKGGPVYGYTF. CDR3 DNA sequence: TGTGCCAGCAGTGAAGTTAAGGGGGGACCGGTCTATGGCTACACCTTC.

This clonotype appeared a single time. V and J are TRBV25-1 and TRBJ1-2; the match to TRBD1 covers 12 bases. Trimming removed 7 bases from V and 8 bases from J; junction bases left unmatched: 8. This CDR3 comprises 14 residues. The germline V gene has CDR1 MGHDK and CDR2 SYGVNS. This chain's CDR3 is CASTHGTGGWGYTF. CDR3 coding DNA: TGTGCCAGCACGCATGGGACAGGGGGCTGGGGCTACACCTTC.

This rearrangement joins TRBV15 to TRBJ2-3, with no clear D. V lost 5 bases, J lost 2 bases, and 14 bases lay in between. The germline gives CDR1 LNHNV, CDR2 YYDKDF (reference sequence). The CDR3 contains 15 residues. CDR3 sequence (DNA): TGTGCCACCAGCTCAGGAGAGAGTGACACAGATACGCAGTATTTT. Its protein product is CATSSGESDTDTQYF. The whole variable domain, remainder taken from reference TRBV15 and TRBJ2-3, is DAMVIQNPRYQVTQFGKPVTLSCSQTLNHNVMYWYQQKSSQAPKLLFHYYDKDFNNEADTPDNFQSRRPNTSFCFLDIRSPGLGDTAMYLCATSSGESDTDTQYFGPGTRLTVL.

This chain joins TRBV29-1 and TRBJ2-5; TRBD1 matches 10 bases. This CDR3 contains 14 residues. Germline CDR1 is SQVTM and CDR2 is ANQGSEA. V shed 1 base, J shed 4 bases, and the junction held 3 bases outside the gene matches. The CDR3 protein is CSVEGGDRGETQYF. CDR3 coding DNA: TGCAGCGTTGAAGGGGGGGACAGGGGAGAGACCCAGTACTTC.

The chain has TRBV6-1 and TRBJ2-7, with a weak D call TRBD1 (5 bases). The J call may be faulty, since TRBJ2-5 better matches the DNA end. CDR1 MNHNS and CDR2 SASEGT come from the germline V gene. The CDR3 extends over 14 amino acids. The CDR3 loop is CASRILGAVETQYF. CDR3 nucleotide sequence: TGTGCCAGCAGGATCCTAGGGGCCGTCGAGACCCAGTACTTC.

The rearrangement uses TRBV5-1 and TRBJ1-2, with TRBD1 as a possible D gene (5 bases). Germline loops: CDR1 SGHRS, CDR2 YFSETQ. The V end was cut by 7 bases, the J end by 4 bases, with 20 bases between. The CDR3 has 15 amino acids. The DNA for the CDR3 is TGCGCCAGCCGCCAGGGTCGGGCGCGTGGCTATGGCTACACCTTC. Encoded protein: CASRQGRARGYGYTF.

A few counts support this clonotype. The J gene is TRBJ1-2, the V gene TRBV29-1, with a tentative D call TRBD1 (5 bases). The length of the CDR3 is 13 residues. V dropped 7 bases and J dropped 3 bases, with 15 bases sitting between them. CDR1 and CDR2 from the germline V gene are SQVTM and ANQGSEA. As DNA, the CDR3 is TGCAGCGCCGGATGGGGCTTTGACTATGGCTACACCTTC. Amino acid sequence: CSAGWGFDYGYTF.

V gene TRBV5-1 combines with J gene TRBJ1-1, with D possibly being TRBD1 (6 bases). CDR1 and CDR2 (germline): SGHRS, YFSETQ. V gave up 0 bases and J gave up 4 bases, with 13 bases separating them. CDR3 size: 15 residues. The DNA of the CDR3 is TGCGCCAGCAGCTTGGATCAGGCAGGGGTCACTGAAGCTTTCTTT. This sequence encodes CASSLDQAGVTEAFF.

V gene TRBV25-1 combines with J gene TRBJ1-5; D not certain. This CDR3 has 14 amino acids. V was cut by 2 bases and J by 2 bases, with 7 bases left in between. Germline CDR1 reads MGHDK; CDR2 reads SYGVNS. In nucleotides, the CDR3 is TGTGCCAGCAGTGAAATATGGGGCAATCAGCCCCAGCATTTT. Protein: CASSEIWGNQPQHF.

The chain carries TRBV4-1 and TRBJ1-1, with D possibly TRBD1 on 6 matching bases. In germline, CDR1 is MGHRA, CDR2 YSYEKL. This CDR3 is built from 17 residues. The V end lost 6 bases, the J end lost 0 bases, and 20 bases lay between the germline ends. The CDR3 is CASRQYLGQTLNTEAFF. The DNA for the CDR3 is TGCGCCAGCAGGCAGTACTTAGGACAGACCCTGAACACTGAAGCTTTCTTT.

This clonotype was picked up a small number of times. This chain joins TRBV5-4 and TRBJ2-3; the match to TRBD2 covers 12 bases. The length of the CDR3 is 16 residues. Trimming took 3 bases from V and 2 from J; bases not matched to a gene: 4. CDR1 SGHNT and CDR2 YYREEE come from the germline V gene (reference sequence). The CDR3 loop is CASSSRLAGDTDTQYF. Here the CDR3 DNA reads TGTGCCAGCAGCTCCAGACTAGCGGGGGACACAGATACGCAGTATTTT.

This clonotype was counted ten times or more. The chain employs TRBV24-1 and TRBJ2-5; 7 bases map to TRBD2. V dropped 9 bases and J dropped 5; count of bases not matched to a gene: 11. The CDR3 length is 14 residues. From germline, CDR1 is KGHDR and CDR2 SFDVKD. In DNA, the CDR3 is TGTGCCACCTCTCTCGGGACTACAGCGGAGACCCAGTACTTC. Translation: CATSLGTTAETQYF.

The chain joins TRBV5-6 to TRBJ1-2; D is possibly TRBD1 (5 bases). The CDR3 has 17 residues. Germline assignment: CDR1 SGHDT and CDR2 YYEEEE. V was pared by 1 base and J by 7 bases, with 23 bases between. CDR3 sequence (DNA): TGTGCCAGCAGCTTGTCGTTCACGGAGGGGCCAAAACGTGGCTACACCTTC. The encoded protein is CASSLSFTEGPKRGYTF.

The chain carries TRBV7-9 and TRBJ1-4, with D possibly being TRBD1 (5 bases). This CDR3 has 19 residues. Germline assignment: CDR1 SEHNR and CDR2 FQNEAQ (reference sequence). V gave up 4 bases and J gave up 0 bases, with 21 bases separating them. DNA for the CDR3: TGTGCCAGCAGCTCCCGCCCTCTTGGGACGACTCCAACTAATGAAAAACTGTTTTTT. Residues: CASSSRPLGTTPTNEKLFF.

V is TRBV6-2 or TRBV6-3 and J is TRBJ2-7; D might be TRBD1 (5 bases). Germline CDR1 MNHEY, CDR2 SVGEGT. V was cut by 6 bases and J by 2 bases, with 14 bases left in between. The CDR3 sequence is 14 residues long. CDR3 coding DNA: TGTGCCAGCAGGGACACACAACCTCCCTACGAGCAGTACTTC. Translating it yields CASRDTQPPYEQYF.

The CDR3 spells CSAAQGADTQYF. The CDR3 region has the DNA TGCAGTGCTGCACAGGGGGCAGATACGCAGTATTTT. V gene TRBV20-1 combines with J gene TRBJ2-3; 8 nucleotides agree with TRBD1. CDR1 and CDR2 from the germline V gene are DFQATT and SNEGSKA (reference sequence). V lost 5 bases and J lost 4; bases outside the gene matches: 2. This CDR3 contains 12 residues.

The chain joins TRBV12-3 or TRBV12-4 to TRBJ2-3, with 8 bases that match TRBD1. V lost 6 bases to trimming and J lost 1 base; unmatched junction nucleotides: 3. CDR3 size: 14 residues. The CDR3 region has the DNA TGTGCCAGCAGAACGACAGGGGGCACAGATACGCAGTATTTT. It yields the protein CASRTTGGTDTQYF.

The V gene is TRBV7-9, the J gene TRBJ1-2; no definite D call. The germline V and J ends were trimmed by 5 bases and 13 bases, with 17 bases remaining between them. There are 12 residues in the CDR3. The germline gives CDR1 SEHNR, CDR2 FQNEAQ (reference sequence). The CDR3 reads CASSAAGRGPTF. CDR3 coding DNA: TGTGCCAGCAGCGCCGCGGGCCGAGGACCCACCTTC.

This clonotype has only a few counts. The chain uses TRBV10-3 and TRBJ2-7, with D possibly being TRBD2 (6 bases). CDR1 and CDR2 from the germline V gene are ENHRY and SYGVKD. V lost 7 bases and J 1 base, leaving 11 bases between the germline ends. The CDR3 length is 13 residues. CDR3 protein: CAITVGGSYEQYF. DNA of the CDR3: TGTGCCATCACCGTCGGGGGTTCCTACGAGCAGTACTTC.

This rearrangement joins TRBV7-9 to TRBJ2-1; 10 bases fit TRBD1. Germline V gene sequence: CDR1 SEHNR, CDR2 FQNEAQ (reference sequence). The V segment lost 1 base and the J segment 6 bases; nucleotides outside the gene matches: 9. CDR3 length: 17 amino acids. DNA of the CDR3: TGTGCCAGCAGCTTAGGTTACTCGGGACAGGGGAGCAATGAGCAGTTCTTC. This sequence encodes CASSLGYSGQGSNEQFF.

The gene calls are TRBV28 and TRBJ2-7; TRBD1 aligns across 9 bases. Germline V gene data show CDR1 as MDHEN and CDR2 as SYDVKM. This CDR3 is built from 15 residues. Germline trimming cut 2 bases from V and 3 bases from J; bases unmatched to any gene: 5. In DNA form, the CDR3 reads TGTGCCAGCAGTTTAACAGGGACAGGGAACTACGAGCAGTACTTC. This translates into CASSLTGTGNYEQYF.

V and J are TRBV6-1 and TRBJ1-6; unclear D gene. The CDR3 runs 13 residues. From germline, CDR1 is MNHNS and CDR2 SASEGT. V was shortened by 8 bases and J by 0 bases, with 5 bases between the two germline ends. CDR3 coding DNA: TGTGCCAGCTGGAGCTCCTATAATTCACCCCTCCACTTT. It is translated as CASWSSYNSPLHF.

The chain links TRBV6-1 to TRBJ2-4, with D possibly TRBD1 on 6 matching bases. With the DNA end fitting TRBJ2-7 better, the J assignment may be wrong. The CDR3 runs 15 residues. The V gene's germline CDR1 is MNHNS and CDR2 SASEGT. The CDR3 spells CASSDSGTFKHEQYF. For the CDR3, the DNA is TGTGCCAGCAGTGATTCCGGGACATTCAAGCACGAGCAGTACTTC.

The chain links TRBV20-1 to TRBJ2-7; TRBD2 might be the D (5 bases). The J call may be mistaken, given a closer DNA end match to TRBJ2-5. The CDR3 runs 14 residues. Germline loops: CDR1 DFQATT, CDR2 SNEGSKA (reference sequence). CDR3 protein: CSAVPPLAGETQYF. CDR3 coding DNA: TGCAGTGCCGTACCCCCTTTGGCGGGTGAGACCCAGTACTTC.

This rearrangement joins TRBV3-1 to TRBJ1-4; D call uncertain. Per germline, CDR1 LGHDT and CDR2 YNNKEL (reference sequence). There are 12 residues in the CDR3. V was shortened by 4 bases and J by 7 bases, with 7 bases between the two germline ends. This chain's CDR3 is CASSRQLEKLFF. The CDR3 DNA follows: TGTGCCAGCAGCCGCCAACTTGAAAAACTGTTTTTT.

The genes are TRBV6-1 and TRBJ2-5; D tentatively reads TRBD1 or TRBD2 (6 bases each). TRBJ2-7 matches the DNA end more closely, so the J call is doubtful. The CDR3 is made up of 16 amino acids. CDR1 and CDR2 from the germline V gene are MNHNS and SASEGT. The CDR3 coding sequence is TGTGCCAGCAGCGATCAAGGGGGGTGGCTCTCATTCGAGCAGTACTTC. It is translated as CASSDQGGWLSFEQYF.

For this clonotype: Germline is not matched at one junction end, which may reflect a read error. The chain joins TRBV7-2 to TRBJ2-3; possibly TRBD2 for D (7 bases). This CDR3 is built from 16 residues. CDR1 is SGHTA, CDR2 FQGNSA, per germline. The CDR3 coding sequence is TGTGCCAGCAGCTTAGCGGGGGGGGGCTTGCGAGATGCGCAGTATTTT. Translated: CASSLAGGGLRDAQYF.

This clonotype was found a few times. The rearrangement uses TRBV27 and TRBJ2-5; D remains ambiguous. The CDR3 sequence is 13 residues long. Germline V lookup: CDR1 MNHEY, CDR2 SMNVEV (reference sequence). Trimming left V 2 bases short and J 4 bases short, with 8 bases between. The CDR3 DNA reads as TGTGCCAGCAGTTTAGAGGCAGGAGAGACCCAGTACTTC. It encodes CASSLEAGETQYF.

This chain uses TRBV7-2 with TRBJ2-1; either TRBD1 or TRBD2 may supply D (5 bases each). CDR1 and CDR2 (germline): SGHTA, FQGNSA. The V gene lost 6 bases and the J gene lost 5 bases, with 14 bases spanning the gap. This CDR3 is built from 14 residues. The DNA for the CDR3 is TGTGCCAGCAGTATCGGGGCCGTAAACAATGAGCAGTTCTTC. The encoded protein is CASSIGAVNNEQFF.

The genes are TRBV5-5 and TRBJ1-2, with TRBD1 matching over 7 bases. The CDR3 extends over 14 amino acids. V lost 0 bases to trimming and J lost 8 bases; unmatched junction nucleotides: 7. CDR1 is SGHKS, CDR2 YYEKEE, per germline (reference sequence). The CDR3 DNA sequence: TGTGCCAGCAGCTTGGACAGGGGCTTGGAAGGCTACACCTTC. It is translated as CASSLDRGLEGYTF. Using reference TRBV5-5 and TRBJ1-2 for the parts outside the CDR3, the full variable domain is DAGVTQSPTHLIKTRGQQVTLRCSPISGHKSVSWYQQVLGQGPQFIFQYYEKEERGRGNFPDRFSARQFPNYSSELNVNALLLGDSALYLCASSLDRGLEGYTFGSGTRLTVV.

The chain links TRBV12-3 or TRBV12-4 to TRBJ2-3; 7 bases match TRBD1. The CDR3 extends over 15 amino acids. With V trimmed by 5 bases and J by 4 bases, 9 bases remained unmatched. As DNA, the CDR3 is TGTGCCAGCAGTCCCGACAGGGTAAGCGCAGATACGCAGTATTTT. Translating it yields CASSPDRVSADTQYF.